The present T cell receptor (beta chain) was sequenced within a study of siplizumab effects on memory and regulatory T cells. Study-wide results and limits: Phenotypic classification as naive or memory proved unattainable for roughly 75-97% of proliferating CD4+ or CD8+ clones. Naive T cells, seemingly more diverse than memory cells, seemed major alloresponse contributors. A small minority of alloreactive clones were mapped to unstimulated subsets.

Clones were read by immunoSEQ multiplex PCR, and TCRdb kept only the in-frame ones, dropping some. The data hold about 82,000 clones, with about 91% observed a single time. On this clone: Its antigen is not known.

Germline V gene sequence: CDR1 MDHEN, CDR2 SYDVKM. Trimming stripped 5 bases from V and 3 bases from J, with 14 bases between. This CDR3 spans 14 amino acids. The sequencing input was Tregs sorted from blood. The source is a human donor in good health. The V gene is TRBV28, the J gene TRBJ2-7, with a weak D call TRBD1 (6 bases). CDR3 loop: CASSITGLDYEQYF. In DNA form, the CDR3 reads TGTGCCAGCAGTATTACAGGGTTGGACTACGAGCAGTACTTC.